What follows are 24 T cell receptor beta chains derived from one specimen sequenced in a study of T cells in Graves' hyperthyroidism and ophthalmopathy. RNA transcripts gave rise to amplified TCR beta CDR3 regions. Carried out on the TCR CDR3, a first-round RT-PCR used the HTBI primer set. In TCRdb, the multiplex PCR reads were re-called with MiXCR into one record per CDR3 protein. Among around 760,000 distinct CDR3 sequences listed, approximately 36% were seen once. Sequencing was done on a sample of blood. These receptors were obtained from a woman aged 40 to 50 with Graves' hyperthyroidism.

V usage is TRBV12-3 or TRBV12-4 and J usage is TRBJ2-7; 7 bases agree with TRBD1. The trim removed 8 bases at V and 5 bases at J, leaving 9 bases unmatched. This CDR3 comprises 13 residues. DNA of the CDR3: TGTGCCAGCGGAATTAACAGGGGCCACGAGCAGTACTTC. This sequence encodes CASGINRGHEQYF.

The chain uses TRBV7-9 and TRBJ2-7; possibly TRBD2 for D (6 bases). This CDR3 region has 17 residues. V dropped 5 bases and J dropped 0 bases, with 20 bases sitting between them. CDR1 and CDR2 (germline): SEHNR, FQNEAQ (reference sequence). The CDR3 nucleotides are TGTGCCAGCAGCACTAGCTCGGGGTTCGGGAGCTCCTACGAGCAGTACTTC. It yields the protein CASSTSSGFGSSYEQYF.

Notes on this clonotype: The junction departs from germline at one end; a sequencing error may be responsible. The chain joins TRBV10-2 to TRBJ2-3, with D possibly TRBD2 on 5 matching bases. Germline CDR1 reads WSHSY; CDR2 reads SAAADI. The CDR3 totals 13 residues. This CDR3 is CASMVGDGDAQYF. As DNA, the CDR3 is TGCGCCAGCATGGTCGGGGATGGAGATGCGCAGTATTTT.

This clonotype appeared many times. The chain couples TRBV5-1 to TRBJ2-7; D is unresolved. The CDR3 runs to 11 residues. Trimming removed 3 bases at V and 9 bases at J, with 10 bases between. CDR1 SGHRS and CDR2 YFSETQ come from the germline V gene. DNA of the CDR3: TGCGCCAGCAGCTCCGGGCCGGTGCAGTACTTC. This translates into CASSSGPVQYF.

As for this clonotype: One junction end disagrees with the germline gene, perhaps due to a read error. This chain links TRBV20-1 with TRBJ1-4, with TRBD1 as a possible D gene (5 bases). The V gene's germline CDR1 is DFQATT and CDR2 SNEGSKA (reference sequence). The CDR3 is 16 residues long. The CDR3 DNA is TGCAGTGCTAGAGCCCGACAGTGGGTTACTAGTGAAAAACTGTTTTTT. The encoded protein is CSARARQWVTSEKLFF.

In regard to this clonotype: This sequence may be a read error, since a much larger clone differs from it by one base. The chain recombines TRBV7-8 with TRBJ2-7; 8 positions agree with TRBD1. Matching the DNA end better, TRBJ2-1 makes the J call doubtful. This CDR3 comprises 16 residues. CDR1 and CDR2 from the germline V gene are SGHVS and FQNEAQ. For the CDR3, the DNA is TGTGCCAGCAGCTTATCCCGGGACAGGAAAACGTACGAGCAGTTCTTC. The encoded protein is CASSLSRDRKTYEQFF.

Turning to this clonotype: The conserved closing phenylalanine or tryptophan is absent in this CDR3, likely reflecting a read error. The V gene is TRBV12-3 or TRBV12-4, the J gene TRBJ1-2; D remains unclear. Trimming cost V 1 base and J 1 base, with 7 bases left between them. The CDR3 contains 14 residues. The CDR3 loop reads CASSLGASNYGYTL. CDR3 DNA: TGTGCCAGCAGTTTAGGGGCCAGTAACTATGGCTACACCCTC.

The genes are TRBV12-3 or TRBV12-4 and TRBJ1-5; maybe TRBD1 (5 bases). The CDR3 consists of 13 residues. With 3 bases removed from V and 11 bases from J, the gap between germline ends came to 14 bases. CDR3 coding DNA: TGTGCCAGCAGTTTGCGGGGACGCGAGACCCAGCATTTT. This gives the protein CASSLRGRETQHF.

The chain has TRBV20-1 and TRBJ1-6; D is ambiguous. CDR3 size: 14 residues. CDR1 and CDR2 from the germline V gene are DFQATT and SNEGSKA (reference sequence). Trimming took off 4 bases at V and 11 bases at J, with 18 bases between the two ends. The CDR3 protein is CSANSGYLGPPLHF. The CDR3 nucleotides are TGCAGTGCTAATAGCGGGTACTTGGGTCCACCCCTCCACTTT.

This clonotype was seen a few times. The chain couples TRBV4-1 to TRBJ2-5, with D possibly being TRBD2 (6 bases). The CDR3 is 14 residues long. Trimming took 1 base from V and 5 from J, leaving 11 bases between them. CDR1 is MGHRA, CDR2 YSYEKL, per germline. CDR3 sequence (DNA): TGCGCCAGCAGCCAAGGAATTGGGGGGGAGACCCAGTACTTC. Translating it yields CASSQGIGGETQYF.

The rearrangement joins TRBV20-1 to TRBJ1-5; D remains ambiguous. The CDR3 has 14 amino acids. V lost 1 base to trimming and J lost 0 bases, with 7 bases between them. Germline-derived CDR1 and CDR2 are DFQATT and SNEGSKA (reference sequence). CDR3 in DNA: TGCAGTGCTAGAGGTGTCAATAGCAATCAGCCCCAGCATTTT. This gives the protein CSARGVNSNQPQHF.

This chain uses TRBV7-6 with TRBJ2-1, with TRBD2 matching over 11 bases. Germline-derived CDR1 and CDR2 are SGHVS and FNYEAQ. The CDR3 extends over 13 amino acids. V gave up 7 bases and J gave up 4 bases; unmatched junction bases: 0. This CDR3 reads CASIAGGYNEQFF. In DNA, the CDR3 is TGTGCCAGCATAGCGGGGGGGTACAATGAGCAGTTCTTC.

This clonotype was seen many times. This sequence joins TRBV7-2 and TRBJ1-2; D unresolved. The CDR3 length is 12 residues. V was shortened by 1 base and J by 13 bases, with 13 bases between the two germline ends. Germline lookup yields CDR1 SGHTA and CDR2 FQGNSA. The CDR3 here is CASSLVARRITF. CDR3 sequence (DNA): TGTGCCAGCAGCTTAGTTGCCCGCCGGATCACCTTC.

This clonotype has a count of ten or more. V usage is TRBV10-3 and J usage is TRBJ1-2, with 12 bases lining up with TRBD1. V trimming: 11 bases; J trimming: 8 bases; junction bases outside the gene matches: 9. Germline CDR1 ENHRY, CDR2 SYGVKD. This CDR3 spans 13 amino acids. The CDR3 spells CASSEGTGGGYTF. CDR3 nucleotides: TGTGCCTCATCGGAGGGGACAGGGGGCGGCTACACCTTC.

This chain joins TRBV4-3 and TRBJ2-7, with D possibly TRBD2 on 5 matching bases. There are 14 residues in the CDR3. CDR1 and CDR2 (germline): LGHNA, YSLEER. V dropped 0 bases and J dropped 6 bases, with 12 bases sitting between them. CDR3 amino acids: CASSQEVASGEQYF. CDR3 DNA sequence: TGCGCCAGCAGCCAAGAAGTAGCGTCGGGCGAGCAGTACTTC.

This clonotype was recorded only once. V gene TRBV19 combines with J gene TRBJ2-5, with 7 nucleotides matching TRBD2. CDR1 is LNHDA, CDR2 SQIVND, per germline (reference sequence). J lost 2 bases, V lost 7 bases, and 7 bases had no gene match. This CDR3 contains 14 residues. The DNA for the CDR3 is TGTGCCAGTACGGCGGGACTAACACAAGAGACCCAGTACTTC. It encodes CASTAGLTQETQYF.

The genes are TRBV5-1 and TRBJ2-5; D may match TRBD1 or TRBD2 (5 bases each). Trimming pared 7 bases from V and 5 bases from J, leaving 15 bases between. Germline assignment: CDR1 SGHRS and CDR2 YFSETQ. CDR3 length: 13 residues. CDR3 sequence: CASAPFRDETQYF. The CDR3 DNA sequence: TGCGCCAGCGCCCCCTTCAGGGACGAGACCCAGTACTTC. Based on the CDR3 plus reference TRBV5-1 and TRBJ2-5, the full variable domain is KAGVTQTPRYLIKTRGQQVTLSCSPISGHRSVSWYQQTPGQGLQFLFEYFSETQRNKGNFPGRFSGRQFSNSRSEMNVSTLELGDSALYLCASAPFRDETQYFGPGTRLLVL.

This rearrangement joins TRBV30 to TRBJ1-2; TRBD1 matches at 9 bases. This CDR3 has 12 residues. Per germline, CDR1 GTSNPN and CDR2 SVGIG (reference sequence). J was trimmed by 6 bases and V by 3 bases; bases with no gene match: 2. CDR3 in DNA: TGTGCCTGGAGCCGGACAGGGGATGGCTACACCTTC. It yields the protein CAWSRTGDGYTF.

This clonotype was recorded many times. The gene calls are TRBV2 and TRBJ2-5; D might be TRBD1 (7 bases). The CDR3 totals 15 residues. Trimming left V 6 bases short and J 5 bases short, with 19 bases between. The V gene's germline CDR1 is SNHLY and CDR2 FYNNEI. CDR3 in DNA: TGTGCCAGCAGCAGAGGGGGCGAGGCGGGGGAGACCCAGTACTTC. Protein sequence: CASSRGGEAGETQYF. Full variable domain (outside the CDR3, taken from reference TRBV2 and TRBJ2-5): EPEVTQTPSHQVTQMGQEVILRCVPISNHLYFYWYRQILGQKVEFLVSFYNNEISEKSEIFDDQFSVERPDGSNFTLKIRSTKLEDSAMYFCASSRGGEAGETQYFGPGTRLLVL.

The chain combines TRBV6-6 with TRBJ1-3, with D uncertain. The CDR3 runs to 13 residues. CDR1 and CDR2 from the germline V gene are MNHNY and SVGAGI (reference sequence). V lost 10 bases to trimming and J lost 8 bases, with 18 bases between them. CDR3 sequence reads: CATGTVGADTIYF. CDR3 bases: TGTGCCACTGGCACCGTAGGCGCTGACACCATATATTTT.

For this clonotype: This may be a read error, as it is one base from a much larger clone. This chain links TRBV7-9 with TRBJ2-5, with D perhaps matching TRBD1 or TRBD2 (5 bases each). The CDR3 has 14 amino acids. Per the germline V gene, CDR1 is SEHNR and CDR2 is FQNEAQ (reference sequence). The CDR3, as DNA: TGTGCCAGCAGCTTGCAGGGCCCACTAGAGGCCCAGTACTTC. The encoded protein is CASSLQGPLEAQYF.

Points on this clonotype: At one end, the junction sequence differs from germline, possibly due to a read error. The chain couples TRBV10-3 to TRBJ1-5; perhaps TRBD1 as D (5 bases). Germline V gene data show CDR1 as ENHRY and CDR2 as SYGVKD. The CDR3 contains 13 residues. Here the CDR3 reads CATSEGPDQPQHF. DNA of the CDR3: TGTGCCACCAGTGAGGGGCCCGATCAGCCCCAGCATTTT.

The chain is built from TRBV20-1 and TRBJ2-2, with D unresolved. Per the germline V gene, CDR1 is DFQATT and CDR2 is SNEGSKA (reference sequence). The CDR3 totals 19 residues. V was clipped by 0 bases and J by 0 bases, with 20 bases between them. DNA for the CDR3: TGCAGTGCTAGAGACTCATCGACGACATCCCTCGCGAACACCGGGGAGCTGTTTTTT. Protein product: CSARDSSTTSLANTGELFF.

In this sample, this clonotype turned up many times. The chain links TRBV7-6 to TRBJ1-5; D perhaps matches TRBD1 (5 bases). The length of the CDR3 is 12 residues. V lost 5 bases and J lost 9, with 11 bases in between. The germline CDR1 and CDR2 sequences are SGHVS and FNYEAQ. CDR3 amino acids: CASSPPGGPQHF. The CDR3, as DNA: TGTGCCAGCAGCCCTCCCGGGGGGCCCCAGCATTTT.